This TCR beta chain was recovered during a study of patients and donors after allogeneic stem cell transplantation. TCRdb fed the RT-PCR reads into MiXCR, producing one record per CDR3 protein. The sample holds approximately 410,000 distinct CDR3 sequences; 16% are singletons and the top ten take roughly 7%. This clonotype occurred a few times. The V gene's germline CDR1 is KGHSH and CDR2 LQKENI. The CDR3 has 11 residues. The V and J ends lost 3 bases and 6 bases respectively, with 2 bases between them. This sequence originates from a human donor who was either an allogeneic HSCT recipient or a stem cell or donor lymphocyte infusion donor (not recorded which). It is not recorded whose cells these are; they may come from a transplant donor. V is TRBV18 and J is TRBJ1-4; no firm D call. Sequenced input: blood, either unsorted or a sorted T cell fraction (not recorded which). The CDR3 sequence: CASSPDEKLFF. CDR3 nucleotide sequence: TGTGCCAGCTCACCCGATGAAAAACTGTTTTTT.